This TCR beta chain was recovered during a study of blood T cell repertoires in COVID-19. Libraries were prepared by immunoSEQ multiplex PCR; TCRdb keeps only in-frame clonotypes and omits some of them. The repertoire holds around 200,000 clones, with about nine tenths as singletons. There are 15 residues in the CDR3. Germline V gene data show CDR1 as SNHLY and CDR2 as FYNNEI. The germline V and J ends were trimmed by 6 bases and 1 base, with 16 bases remaining between them. The sample taken for sequencing was PBMCs or T cells enriched from blood (not recorded which). The clonotype originates from a woman in her 30s who had recovered from COVID-19. The chain is built from TRBV2 and TRBJ2-7; TRBD2 is a possible D gene (6 bases). CDR3 coding DNA: TGTGCCAGCAGGCATTCTAGCGCACCATCCTACGAGCAGTACTTC. Amino acid sequence: CASRHSSAPSYEQYF.